The clone carrying this T cell receptor beta chain appeared a few times. Libraries were prepared by immunoSEQ multiplex PCR; TCRdb keeps only in-frame clonotypes and omits some of them. The sample consists of around 700,000 clones, approximately 75% of them appearing once. The CDR3 runs to 19 residues. CDR1 and CDR2 from the germline V gene are SQVTM and ANQGSEA. V was pared by 7 bases and J by 0 bases, with 29 bases between. The source of the sample is a study of shared clonotypes between healthy human individuals. The sequenced sample was memory CD4+ T cells sorted from blood. Subset noted: CD45RA-negative fraction. This chain links TRBV29-1 with TRBJ2-3, with a weak D call TRBD2 (7 bases). The origin of this receptor is a woman in her thirties in good health. The chain's CDR3 is CSALGAREERRDSTDTQYF. For the CDR3, the DNA is TGCAGCGCCCTGGGGGCACGGGAGGAGCGGAGAGATAGCACAGATACGCAGTATTTT.